The 5 T cell receptor beta chains below all came from one sample that was sequenced in a study of T cells in Graves' hyperthyroidism and ophthalmopathy. Amplified TCR beta CDR3 regions derived from RNA transcripts. HTBI primers were the set used in a first-round RT-PCR of the TCR CDR3. Each CDR3 protein gets one entry after TCRdb re-called the multiplex PCR reads with MiXCR. In the table there are 640,000 or so distinct CDR3 sequences, approximately 15% of which are singletons. The sample comprised blood. These receptors all stem from a woman between 18 and 29 years old with Graves' ophthalmopathy.

This chain connects TRBV9 to TRBJ2-3, with D possibly TRBD2 on 5 matching bases. Trimming took 1 base from V and 9 from J, leaving 18 bases between them. This CDR3 contains 15 residues. From germline, CDR1 is SGDLS and CDR2 YYNGEE. CDR3 bases: TGTGCCAGCAGCGTAAACATGGTTATGAGGGAAACGCAGTATTTT. This gives the protein CASSVNMVMRETQYF.

In its sample, this clonotype was seen many times. The genes are TRBV20-1 and TRBJ2-1; 8 nucleotides line up with TRBD2. Germline V gives CDR1 DFQATT, CDR2 SNEGSKA (reference sequence). The CDR3 contains 15 residues. V trimming: 6 bases; J trimming: 8 bases; junction bases outside the gene matches: 15. In DNA, the CDR3 is TGCAGTGCGCCCAGGGCGGGAGGAAGTGCGGATGAGCAGTTCTTC. Residues: CSAPRAGGSADEQFF.

The rearrangement uses TRBV30 and TRBJ2-1; D is possibly TRBD2 (5 bases). The V end was cut by 6 bases, the J end by 8 bases, with 29 bases between. This CDR3 is built from 17 residues. Germline loops: CDR1 GTSNPN, CDR2 SVGIG (reference sequence). The CDR3 loop reads CACLPSPDGVSKDEQFF. In DNA, the CDR3 is TGTGCCTGCCTCCCCTCGCCCGACGGGGTGTCCAAGGATGAGCAGTTCTTC.

This clonotype was seen at least ten times. The chain uses TRBV2 and TRBJ2-5; D is uncertain. The V gene's germline CDR1 is SNHLY and CDR2 FYNNEI. V was trimmed by 8 bases and J by 5 bases, leaving 6 bases between them. CDR3 length equals 10 residues. The CDR3 reads CASAVETQYF. The CDR3 DNA reads TGTGCCAGCGCTGTCGAGACCCAGTACTTC.

This clonotype was detected ten times or more. V gene TRBV20-1 combines with J gene TRBJ2-3; 8 bases line up with TRBD1. The CDR3 is 13 residues long. V was pared by 3 bases and J by 6 bases, with 5 bases of the junction left unmatched. Germline CDR1 reads DFQATT; CDR2 reads SNEGSKA (reference sequence). Here the CDR3 reads CSASQGAWDTQYF. The DNA for the CDR3 is TGCAGTGCTAGCCAGGGGGCGTGGGATACGCAGTATTTT.